The 5 T cell receptor beta chains below come from one sample, sequenced in a study of cytomegalovirus exposure and HLA in healthy donors. A multiplex PCR was run with 60 Vbeta primers and 13 Jbeta primers. TCRdb keeps only in-frame clones here, not all; method: immunoSEQ multiplex PCR. The repertoire holds 170,000 or so clones, about three quarters seen once, with approximately 1.3% in the top ten. Specimen: PBMCs. These receptors came from a woman under 40 in good health and CMV-seropositive.

This chain uses TRBV6-5 with TRBJ1-2; 9 nucleotides align to TRBD1. This CDR3 has 15 amino acids. V shed 2 bases, J shed 7 bases, and the junction held 8 bases outside the gene matches. Germline assignment: CDR1 MNHEY and CDR2 SVGAGI. The CDR3 DNA is TGTGCCAGCAGTTACCTGGACAGGGGTGATGTTGGCTACACCTTC. Translated: CASSYLDRGDVGYTF.

J is TRBJ1-2 and V is TRBV6-5; TRBD1 matches 7 bases. The junction had 4 bases not matched to a gene; V was cut back by 6 bases and J by 3 bases. CDR3 size: 13 residues. Germline V lookup: CDR1 MNHEY, CDR2 SVGAGI. The CDR3 DNA sequence: TGTGCCAGCAGCCCAGGGGGTGACTATGGCTACACCTTC. This sequence encodes CASSPGGDYGYTF.

V gene TRBV7-2 combines with J gene TRBJ1-4; D is perhaps TRBD1 (5 bases). CDR1 SGHTA and CDR2 FQGNSA come from the germline V gene. Trimming cost V 6 bases and J 0 bases, with 14 bases left between them. This CDR3 region has 16 residues. The CDR3 DNA sequence: TGTGCCAGCAGGTCGACAGTTTCTTCAACTAATGAAAAACTGTTTTTT. It translates to CASRSTVSSTNEKLFF.

The J gene is TRBJ2-7, the V gene TRBV6-5; 11 bases align to TRBD2. The CDR3 is 13 residues long. CDR1 is MNHEY and CDR2 is SVGAGI in the germline V gene. The V segment lost 8 bases and the J segment 3 bases; nucleotides outside the gene matches: 3. This CDR3 is CASGGTSGYEQYF. DNA for the CDR3: TGTGCCAGCGGGGGGACTAGCGGCTACGAGCAGTACTTC.

Only one count was recorded for this clone. This chain uses TRBV27 with TRBJ2-5, with a tentative D call TRBD1 (5 bases). The CDR3 extends over 15 amino acids. V dropped 2 bases and J dropped 5 bases, with 15 bases sitting between them. CDR1 is MNHEY, CDR2 SMNVEV, per germline (reference sequence). The CDR3 sequence is CASSLKGRARETQYF. CDR3 bases: TGTGCCAGCAGTTTAAAGGGCAGGGCCAGGGAGACCCAGTACTTC.